One sample yielded the 28 T cell receptor beta chains listed below, sequenced in a study of beta chain features in type 1 diabetes (dated 2018 in TCRdb). Study-wide findings and limitations: A moderate but significant shortening of TCRB CDR3 length was observed in type 1 diabetes patients in all four CD4+ subsets.

The library was generated by the immunoSEQ multiplex PCR assay. The entire amount of isolated RNA was reverse transcribed using the High Capacity cDNA Reverse Transcription Kit, so the sequenced TCRB transcripts were expressed ones. TCRdb's version of the immuneACCESS table is confined to in-frame rearrangements and falls short of the full clone set. An unresolved V gene accounts for under half of the shortfall where checked; the remainder is of unknown origin. The sample table contains about 180,000 clones; only one count was recorded for almost 8% of them. The leading ten clones occupy under 0.55% of the sample. Which antigens these TCRs recognize remains unknown. Sequencing was carried out using central memory CD4+ T cells from blood. The receptors derive from a man aged 18-30 years with type 1 diabetes.

The chain uses TRBV11-2 and TRBJ2-3; TRBD2 might be the D (6 bases). This CDR3 is 16 amino acids long. The V gene's germline CDR1 is SGHAT and CDR2 FQNNGV. V was trimmed by 1 base and J by 3 bases, leaving 14 bases between them. The CDR3 DNA sequence: TGTGCCAGCAGCTTAGTCGGCGGGGTGATTACAGATACGCAGTATTTT. Its protein product is CASSLVGGVITDTQYF.

This clone showed up just a few times. This sequence joins TRBV11-2 and TRBJ2-1; TRBD2 matches 8 bases. The CDR3 contains 16 residues. V was pared by 4 bases and J by 0 bases, with 5 bases of the junction left unmatched. The V gene's germline CDR1 is SGHAT and CDR2 FQNNGV. Written as DNA, the CDR3 is TGTGCCAGCAGCTCCCGGCGGGGGGACTCCTACAATGAGCAGTTCTTC. Translation gives CASSSRRGDSYNEQFF.

The V gene is TRBV7-9, the J gene TRBJ1-1; D is undetermined. The length of the CDR3 is 11 residues. Germline CDR1 is SEHNR and CDR2 is FQNEAQ (reference sequence). V was cut by 2 bases and J by 8 bases, with 6 bases left in between. This CDR3 is CASSLRREAFF. The CDR3 nucleotides are TGTGCCAGCAGCTTAAGGAGGGAAGCTTTCTTT.

This clone was seen a handful of times. V gene TRBV29-1 combines with J gene TRBJ1-1; D is ambiguous. Trimming stripped 1 base from V and 3 bases from J, with 6 bases between. Germline values: CDR1 SQVTM, CDR2 ANQGSEA. This CDR3 region has 12 residues. For the CDR3, the DNA is TGCAGCGTTGAAGGGCTGGACACTGAAGCTTTCTTT. Its translation is CSVEGLDTEAFF.

This clone has more than one count but fewer than ten. V is TRBV19 and J is TRBJ2-1; tentatively, D is TRBD2 (5 bases). Germline values: CDR1 LNHDA, CDR2 SQIVND (reference sequence). CDR3 length: 13 amino acids. V was shortened by 5 bases and J by 12 bases, with 17 bases between the two germline ends. The CDR3 DNA is TGTGCCAGTAGTGGTGGGAGTCTTAGCCCGCAGTTCTTC. Translating gives CASSGGSLSPQFF.

The sample holds a few counts of this clone. CDR3 sequence reads: CASSAQGNYGYTF. For the CDR3, the DNA is TGTGCCAGCAGTGCACAGGGGAACTATGGCTACACCTTC. V and J are TRBV6-4 and TRBJ1-2, with 7 bases matching TRBD1. CDR1 and CDR2 from the germline V gene are MRHNA and SNTAGT. CDR3 length: 13 residues. V trimming: 4 bases; J trimming: 2 bases; junction bases outside the gene matches: 1.

This clone was observed a handful of times. V gene TRBV5-1 combines with J gene TRBJ2-1; TRBD1 agrees at 8 bases. The CDR3 totals 16 residues. Trimming removed 4 bases from V and 0 bases from J; junction bases left unmatched: 6. The germline CDR1 and CDR2 sequences are SGHRS and YFSETQ. This CDR3 reads CASSLTGDSSYNEQFF. The DNA of the CDR3 is TGCGCCAGCAGCCTGACAGGGGATAGCTCCTACAATGAGCAGTTCTTC.

This chain connects TRBV4-3 to TRBJ1-2; possibly TRBD1 for D (5 bases). The CDR3 is made up of 16 amino acids. Deletions cut 5 bases from V and 7 bases from J, with 23 bases between. Germline CDR1 and CDR2: LGHNA and YSLEER. This CDR3 reads CASSSNLQAGMGGYTF. CDR3 DNA sequence: TGCGCCAGCAGCTCTAATCTACAGGCGGGGATGGGTGGCTACACCTTC.

The chain links TRBV10-2 to TRBJ1-5; the match to TRBD1 covers 9 bases. The ends lost 5 bases at V and 6 bases at J; junction bases unmatched: 5. The CDR3 length is 14 residues. Germline V CDR1 and CDR2: WSHSY, SAAADI. DNA of the CDR3: TGCGCCAGCAGTCCCGGGACAGGGATTCAGCCCCAGCATTTT. Translating it yields CASSPGTGIQPQHF.

In its sample, this clone was seen a few times. The chain uses TRBV2 and TRBJ1-1; D is possibly TRBD1 (6 bases). V was clipped by 6 bases and J by 1 base, with 9 bases between them. Per germline, CDR1 SNHLY and CDR2 FYNNEI. The CDR3 consists of 13 residues. CDR3 sequence reads: CASRRQENTEAFF. The DNA of the CDR3 is TGTGCCAGCAGACGACAGGAGAACACTGAAGCTTTCTTT.

This sequence joins TRBV9 and TRBJ2-7; no reliable D call. CDR3 length equals 15 residues. Germline V gene data show CDR1 as SGDLS and CDR2 as YYNGEE. V was clipped by 0 bases and J by 2 bases, with 12 bases between them. The CDR3 bases are TGTGCCAGCAGCGTAGGCCCGGTTCCGACCTACGAGCAGTACTTC. Its translation is CASSVGPVPTYEQYF.

The rearrangement uses TRBV21-1 and TRBJ2-1; the D call TRBD2 from the table was never checked on the DNA. TRBV21-1 is tagged as a pseudogene. The CDR3 has 15 residues. The CDR3 loop reads CASSNLWGEQNEQFF. The CDR3 nucleotides are TGTGCCAGCAGCAATCTGTGGGGAGAACAGAATGAGCAGTTCTTC.

A few counts support this clone. The CDR3 nucleotides read TGCGCCAGCAGCTTTGGGTCGCTAGCGGGAACCGATGAGCAGTTCTTC. Translating it yields CASSFGSLAGTDEQFF. V is TRBV5-1 and J is TRBJ2-1; 9 bases align to TRBD2. Germline loops: CDR1 SGHRS, CDR2 YFSETQ. Germline trimming cut 2 bases from V and 8 bases from J; bases unmatched to any gene: 11. This CDR3 has 16 amino acids.

Many counts were recorded for this clone. The chain is built from TRBV5-1 and TRBJ2-3; D ambiguous. V gave up 3 bases and J gave up 0 bases, with 8 bases separating them. Germline V gives CDR1 SGHRS, CDR2 YFSETQ. The CDR3 contains 14 residues. In nucleotides, the CDR3 is TGCGCCAGCAGCTCCACAGCTAGCACAGATACGCAGTATTTT. Encoded protein: CASSSTASTDTQYF.

J is TRBJ2-1 and V is TRBV2; 12 bases agree with TRBD1. V lost 5 bases, J lost 7 bases, and 6 bases stayed unmatched. This CDR3 comprises 15 residues. In germline, CDR1 is SNHLY, CDR2 FYNNEI. The CDR3 reads CASSRDRGQVNEQFF. The CDR3 region has the DNA TGTGCCAGCAGTAGGGACAGGGGGCAGGTTAATGAGCAGTTCTTC.

This clone was counted a few times. The rearrangement links TRBV2 to TRBJ1-5; 7 bases align to TRBD1. Germline lookup yields CDR1 SNHLY and CDR2 FYNNEI. With 10 bases clipped from V and 2 bases from J, the junction kept 8 bases outside the gene matches. The CDR3 covers 14 residues. The CDR3: CATGGGRGNQPQHF. In DNA form, the CDR3 reads TGTGCCACTGGAGGGGGCCGAGGCAATCAGCCCCAGCATTTT.

The rearrangement links TRBV12-2 to TRBJ1-1; the DNA was not compared with TRBD1, the D call given in the table. TRBV12-2 counts as a pseudogene. CDR3 length: 15 amino acids. The CDR3 DNA reads TGTGCAAGTCGCTCACGGACAGTCCAGGACACTGAAGCTTTCTTT. Translation: CASRSRTVQDTEAFF.

The rearrangement uses TRBV29-1 and TRBJ2-5; possibly TRBD2 for D (7 bases). The germline V gene encodes CDR1 SQVTM and CDR2 ANQGSEA. The CDR3 contains 13 residues. V lost 5 bases to trimming and J lost 4 bases, with 14 bases between them. The chain's CDR3 is CSVRKRGGETQYF. The DNA for the CDR3 is TGCAGCGTTCGGAAAAGGGGGGGAGAGACCCAGTACTTC.

This clone has more than one count but fewer than ten. The CDR3 protein is CASRRAGSYNEQFF. The DNA for the CDR3 is TGTGCCAGCAGACGTGCGGGTTCCTACAATGAGCAGTTCTTC. The rearrangement uses TRBV28 and TRBJ2-1; D is possibly TRBD2 (5 bases). V was clipped by 6 bases and J by 1 base, with 10 bases between them. Germline loops: CDR1 MDHEN, CDR2 SYDVKM. This CDR3 contains 14 residues.

This clone was seen a few times. The chain recombines TRBV27 with TRBJ2-3; possible D gene TRBD1, 8 bases. From germline, CDR1 is MNHEY and CDR2 SMNVEV (reference sequence). The CDR3 contains 16 residues. The V gene lost 5 bases and the J gene lost 6 bases, with 21 bases spanning the gap. CDR3: CASSNRGGFVSDTQYF. Here the CDR3 DNA reads TGTGCCAGCAGTAACAGGGGGGGATTTGTATCGGATACGCAGTATTTT.

This clone occurred a few times. The J gene is TRBJ2-5, the V gene TRBV4-3; 13 bases line up with TRBD2. The junction had 9 bases not matched to a gene; V was cut back by 0 bases and J by 2 bases. Germline V lookup: CDR1 LGHNA, CDR2 YSLEER. The CDR3 totals 19 residues. The CDR3 reads CASSQDWTSGGPKQETQYF. CDR3 in DNA: TGCGCCAGCAGCCAAGACTGGACTAGCGGGGGCCCGAAGCAAGAGACCCAGTACTTC.

This clone was detected only a few times. The chain links TRBV2 to TRBJ2-1; TRBD2 matches 7 bases. The V and J ends lost 8 bases and 5 bases, in that order; junction bases with no gene match: 12. The CDR3 is 15 residues long. Germline CDR1 reads SNHLY; CDR2 reads FYNNEI. The CDR3 DNA follows: TGTGCCAGCGGGGGGGGGACTCTCACAAACAATGAGCAGTTCTTC. As protein: CASGGGTLTNNEQFF. Variable domain in full (rest from reference TRBV2 and TRBJ2-1): EPEVTQTPSHQVTQMGQEVILRCVPISNHLYFYWYRQILGQKVEFLVSFYNNEISEKSEIFDDQFSVERPDGSNFTLKIRSTKLEDSAMYFCASGGGTLTNNEQFFGPGTRLTVL.

This chain links TRBV5-4 with TRBJ2-3; possibly TRBD2 for D (6 bases). V shed 4 bases and J shed 6 bases, with 18 bases lying between them. Germline CDR1 reads SGHNT; CDR2 reads YYREEE (reference sequence). CDR3 length: 15 amino acids. The CDR3 coding sequence is TGTGCCAGCAGCCGGACCGGGGAGGTGGGGGATACGCAGTATTTT. Amino acids: CASSRTGEVGDTQYF.

J is TRBJ2-1 and V is TRBV4-3, with 7 bases matching TRBD1. CDR3 length: 16 amino acids. The V gene end was trimmed by 1 base and the J gene end by 6 bases; junction bases not matched to a gene: 9. In germline, CDR1 is LGHNA, CDR2 YSLEER. The CDR3 nucleotides are TGCGCCAGCAGCCAAGGGGGACAGAACGGCGTCAATGAGCAGTTCTTC. Translated: CASSQGGQNGVNEQFF.

This clone came up many times. V is TRBV2 and J is TRBJ2-3; the match to TRBD2 covers 11 bases. The junction had 6 bases not matched to a gene; V was cut back by 6 bases and J by 4 bases. This CDR3 spans 15 amino acids. The germline V gene has CDR1 SNHLY and CDR2 FYNNEI. The CDR3 coding sequence is TGTGCCAGCAGGCCCCTAGCGGGGGGCCCAGATACGCAGTATTTT. This translates into CASRPLAGGPDTQYF.

This chain joins TRBV19 and TRBJ1-2; maybe TRBD1 (5 bases). The CDR3 is 13 amino acids. Looked up from germline, CDR1 is LNHDA and CDR2 is SQIVND (reference sequence). With 6 bases removed from V and 3 bases from J, the gap between germline ends came to 11 bases. The CDR3, as DNA: TGTGCCAGTAGCATCAGGGTTCACTATGGCTACACCTTC. Translated: CASSIRVHYGYTF.

This clone has just a few counts. The CDR3 nucleotides read TGCGCCAGCAGCTTGGTTCTAGAAACAGATACGCAGTATTTT. This codes for CASSLVLETDTQYF. The chain carries TRBV5-1 and TRBJ2-3; no clear D gene. This CDR3 spans 14 amino acids. The germline V gene has CDR1 SGHRS and CDR2 YFSETQ. Trimming removed 0 bases at V and 3 bases at J, with 8 bases between.

J is TRBJ2-5 and V is TRBV30; no reliable D call. Germline V CDR1 and CDR2: GTSNPN, SVGIG (reference sequence). V dropped 1 base and J dropped 5 bases, with 11 bases sitting between them. This CDR3 is built from 13 residues. The CDR3 DNA follows: TGTGCCTGGAGTGGGATAGCCCCGGAGACCCAGTACTTC. Encoded protein: CAWSGIAPETQYF.